This passage covers 18 T cell receptor beta chains from one sample sequenced in a study of identical twins (dated by TCRdb to the mid-2010s). To prepare the library, 5' RACE was applied. Instrument on record: Illumina HiSeq 2000. TCRdb applied fastp at Q25 and MiXCR to the public reads, then kept only in-frame beta chains. Every distinct CDR3 protein forms one entry, paired with its most common genes and DNA. In all, the sample holds 690,000 or so distinct CDR3 sequences, and 8.6% of those were seen once. Of the sample, around 0.98% falls within the top ten clones. The sample also formed part of further work on yellow fever vaccine responses in identical twins.

Material: PBMCs. Source of these receptors: a woman aged 18 to 35 in good health.

This clonotype was seen more than once but under ten times. The genes are TRBV7-9 and TRBJ1-2, with D uncertain. V dropped 0 bases and J dropped 9 bases, with 5 bases sitting between them. The CDR3 runs 11 residues. Looked up from germline, CDR1 is SEHNR and CDR2 is FQNEAQ (reference sequence). CDR3 sequence reads: CASSLASSYTF. The CDR3 nucleotides are TGTGCCAGCAGCTTAGCGTCGAGCTACACCTTC.

This chain joins TRBV10-3 and TRBJ2-3; 8 positions match TRBD1. With 7 bases clipped from V and 2 bases from J, the junction kept 14 bases outside the gene matches. The CDR3 is 17 residues long. Per germline, CDR1 ENHRY and CDR2 SYGVKD. For the CDR3, the DNA is TGTGCCATCACCGACCGTGTTGACAGGGGTCCCACAGATACGCAGTATTTT. It encodes CAITDRVDRGPTDTQYF.

In its sample, this clonotype was seen many times. The chain employs TRBV6-4 and TRBJ2-2; the D gene could be TRBD1 or TRBD2 (6 bases each). V shed 5 bases and J shed 0 bases, with 13 bases lying between them. CDR1 is MRHNA and CDR2 is SNTAGT in the germline V gene. The CDR3 is 16 amino acids. This CDR3 is CASSLGGGSNTGELFF. DNA of the CDR3: TGTGCCAGCAGTCTGGGGGGCGGGTCGAACACCGGGGAGCTGTTTTTT.

This clonotype has just a few counts. The chain links TRBV15 to TRBJ2-2; 9 nucleotides match TRBD2. The germline CDR1 and CDR2 sequences are LNHNV and YYDKDF (reference sequence). J gave up 4 bases and V 3 bases, and 9 bases lay outside the gene matches. The CDR3 extends over 17 amino acids. The chain's CDR3 is CATSSRSSGDVTGELFF. Here the CDR3 DNA reads TGTGCCACCAGCAGCCGCTCTAGCGGGGACGTCACCGGGGAGCTGTTTTTT.

This clonotype was recorded once. This rearrangement joins TRBV5-1 to TRBJ2-7; D may be TRBD2 (5 bases). This CDR3 spans 14 amino acids. Per germline, CDR1 SGHRS and CDR2 YFSETQ. Trimming took 6 bases from V and 6 from J, leaving 19 bases between them. The CDR3 region is CASTRDGIPTEQYF. The CDR3 coding sequence is TGCGCCAGCACCCGAGACGGGATTCCTACCGAGCAGTACTTC. Variable domain in full (rest from reference TRBV5-1 and TRBJ2-7): KAGVTQTPRYLIKTRGQQVTLSCSPISGHRSVSWYQQTPGQGLQFLFEYFSETQRNKGNFPGRFSGRQFSNSRSEMNVSTLELGDSALYLCASTRDGIPTEQYFGPGTRLTVT.

This clonotype was recorded many times. This chain uses TRBV7-8 with TRBJ2-1; 13 bases are shared with TRBD2. The CDR3 consists of 16 residues. V gave up 5 bases and J gave up 8 bases; unmatched junction bases: 9. Germline V gives CDR1 SGHVS, CDR2 FQNEAQ. The chain's CDR3 is CASSSRTSGSHDEQFF. The CDR3 DNA follows: TGTGCCAGCAGCAGCAGGACTAGCGGGAGTCATGATGAGCAGTTCTTC.

This clonotype was seen at least ten times. The V gene is TRBV29-1, the J gene TRBJ2-1; TRBD1 might be the D (6 bases). The CDR3 is 12 amino acids. V was trimmed by 4 bases and J by 10 bases, leaving 14 bases between them. From germline, CDR1 is SQVTM and CDR2 ANQGSEA. CDR3 DNA sequence: TGCAGCGTTGTAGGGGGTAGCTTAGAGCAGTTCTTC. Translated: CSVVGGSLEQFF.

There are a few counts of this clonotype. CDR3 amino acids: CASSLPDRGHEQYF. The DNA of the CDR3 is TGTGCCAGCAGCTTACCGGACAGGGGGCACGAGCAGTACTTC. The chain recombines TRBV7-9 with TRBJ2-7; 11 nucleotides line up with TRBD1. Germline V gene lookup returns CDR1 SEHNR and CDR2 FQNEAQ (reference sequence). V lost 2 bases to trimming and J lost 5 bases; unmatched junction nucleotides: 2. The length of the CDR3 is 14 residues.

The chain is built from TRBV4-2 and TRBJ2-2; D is possibly TRBD1 (6 bases). The germline V gene has CDR1 LGHNA and CDR2 YNFKEQ. This CDR3 region has 15 residues. The V and J ends lost 3 bases and 0 bases respectively, with 8 bases between them. In DNA, the CDR3 is TGTGCCAGCAGCCAGGGGACATCGAACACCGGGGAGCTGTTTTTT. Its translation: CASSQGTSNTGELFF.

The chain combines TRBV20-1 with TRBJ2-2; the D is unclear. Germline-derived CDR1 and CDR2 are DFQATT and SNEGSKA (reference sequence). The CDR3 is 14 amino acids. Trimming stripped 2 bases from V and 3 bases from J, with 10 bases between. This CDR3 is CSARLPRDTGELFF. The CDR3 nucleotides read TGCAGTGCTAGACTTCCCCGGGACACCGGGGAGCTGTTTTTT.

This clonotype was seen a handful of times. The V call is TRBV29-1, the J call TRBJ1-2, with D perhaps TRBD1 (5 bases). Germline loops: CDR1 SQVTM, CDR2 ANQGSEA. The CDR3 contains 12 residues. The V and J ends lost 5 bases and 2 bases respectively, with 9 bases between them. This CDR3 is CSVSGANYGYTF. The DNA for the CDR3 is TGCAGCGTTTCCGGGGCGAACTATGGCTACACCTTC.

The V and J genes are TRBV2 and TRBJ1-5; D uncertain. The CDR3 is 14 amino acids. V shed 4 bases and J shed 4 bases, with 11 bases lying between them. Germline V gene sequence: CDR1 SNHLY, CDR2 FYNNEI. CDR3 residues: CASSVSTGNQPQHF. The CDR3 DNA is TGTGCCAGCAGTGTTAGTACCGGAAATCAGCCCCAGCATTTT.

This clonotype was seen more than once but under ten times. The chain employs TRBV6-2 or TRBV6-3 and TRBJ2-1, with 9 nucleotides matching TRBD2. CDR1 is MNHEY and CDR2 is SVGEGT in the germline V gene. The length of the CDR3 is 17 residues. The V gene end was trimmed by 7 bases and the J gene end by 0 bases; junction bases not matched to a gene: 10. The CDR3 coding sequence is TGTGCCAGCAAGAGTGGGGGGCGGGAGGGCTCCTACAATGAGCAGTTCTTC. Its translation is CASKSGGREGSYNEQFF.

This clonotype appeared many times. The chain couples TRBV4-1 to TRBJ2-5, with 13 bases matching TRBD2. The germline gives CDR1 MGHRA, CDR2 YSYEKL. J was trimmed by 4 bases and V by 4 bases; bases with no gene match: 6. The CDR3 is 16 residues long. CDR3 DNA: TGCGCCAGCAGCCGAACTAGCGGGGGGGCCGGAGAGACCCAGTACTTC. Amino acids: CASSRTSGGAGETQYF.

The chain employs TRBV27 and TRBJ2-7; D is perhaps TRBD1 or TRBD2 (5 bases each). V lost 4 bases, J lost 0 bases, and 10 bases lay in between. Germline V gene data show CDR1 as MNHEY and CDR2 as SMNVEV (reference sequence). This CDR3 has 14 amino acids. This chain's CDR3 is CASSWDRLSYEQYF. The DNA of the CDR3 is TGTGCCAGCAGTTGGGACCGCCTCTCCTACGAGCAGTACTTC.

This clonotype was detected a few times. The rearrangement joins TRBV5-6 to TRBJ2-7; D gene unclear. The germline V gene encodes CDR1 SGHDT and CDR2 YYEEEE. The CDR3 extends over 15 amino acids. With 3 bases removed from V and 1 base from J, the gap between germline ends came to 14 bases. The CDR3 loop reads CASSSGRASSYEQYF. The DNA for the CDR3 is TGTGCCAGCAGCTCGGGCCGGGCCAGTTCCTACGAGCAGTACTTC.

The V and J genes are TRBV29-1 and TRBJ1-2; no definite D call. In germline, CDR1 is SQVTM, CDR2 ANQGSEA. The CDR3 is 13 residues long. Trimming removed 5 bases at V and 0 bases at J, with 10 bases between. CDR3 DNA: TGCAGCGTTTCAGGCATTACTAACTATGGCTACACCTTC. Encoded protein: CSVSGITNYGYTF.

The genes are TRBV19 and TRBJ2-1; D remains unclear. The germline gives CDR1 LNHDA, CDR2 SQIVND (reference sequence). The CDR3 is 13 residues long. Between the trimmed V and J ends, which lost 3 bases and 0 bases, there was a span of 3 bases. As DNA, the CDR3 is TGTGCCAGTAGTATGGTCTCCTACAATGAGCAGTTCTTC. Translating it yields CASSMVSYNEQFF.